This is a list of T cell receptor beta chains from one sample in a study of molecular identifiers for immune sequencing clone quantification. TCRdb analysed the PCR reads with MiXCR anew, one entry per CDR3 protein. Of a few hundred thousand distinct CDR3 sequences listed, roughly a quarter are singletons. The specimen was naive CD8+ T cells from blood, with Jurkat cell RNA spiked in. These TCRs come from a human donor in good health. Some libraries in this study had Jurkat cell RNA spiked in. Both conserved end residues are trimmed from each CDR3. Some rows have no size entry. The others give once, few or many, or a class for an expanded clone.

cdr3_aa | j_call | v_call | clone_size
ASSYPPGTYEQY | TRBJ2-7 | TRBV6-2/TRBV6-3 | NA
ASSPRWSQGPYVEQF | TRBJ2-1 | TRBV7-7 | NA
ASTHARGNSPLH | TRBJ1-6 | TRBV19 | NA
ASSLSTGGTYEQY | TRBJ2-7 | TRBV5-4 | few
ASSWPGQGFYEQY | TRBJ2-7 | TRBV12-3/TRBV12-4 | NA
SVEGQGPGPLAKNIQY | TRBJ2-4 | TRBV29-1 | many
ASSEASSGSEEQY | TRBJ2-7 | TRBV6-1 | many
ASSSGTGRQETQY | TRBJ2-5 | TRBV7-9 | few
ASSTTTGTITGELF | TRBJ2-2 | TRBV11-1 | NA
ASSSAGGQYDEQY | TRBJ2-7 | TRBV7-9 | many
ASSLFRQGVREQF | TRBJ2-1 | TRBV5-5 | many
ASSYVRTSAVLEQF | TRBJ2-1 | TRBV6-2/TRBV6-3 | NA
ASSQDPGQYNVGQF | TRBJ2-1 | TRBV4-3 | many
TSSQGRLAGREGRPDIQY | TRBJ2-4 | TRBV1 | NA
ASSQAEREPQY | TRBJ2-5 | TRBV7-9 | NA
ASSYSGRETQY | TRBJ2-5 | TRBV6-5 | many
AGSSLAGADEQY | TRBJ2-7 | TRBV2 | NA
SVERGSKETQY | TRBJ2-5 | TRBV29-1 | few
ASSHQNTGELL | TRBJ2-2 | TRBV3-1 | NA
ASSLLGDGGEQY | TRBJ2-7 | TRBV5-6 | few
ASSSYNTEAF | TRBJ1-1 | TRBV7-9 | many
ASSSTSGSIVQY | TRBJ2-3 | TRBV9 | NA
ASSLLTGHRLGKNIQY | TRBJ2-4 | TRBV27 | once
ASSWGDLNTEAF | TRBJ1-1 | TRBV13 | many
ASSQGQPQH | TRBJ1-5 | TRBV12-3/TRBV12-4 | few
AASDATGTEGNTIY | TRBJ1-3 | TRBV24-1 | NA
SAEEGQAFEQY | TRBJ2-7 | TRBV20-1 | NA
ASTHTGGHQETQY | TRBJ2-5 | TRBV6-5 | few
ASSYTGYRDATNEKLF | TRBJ1-4 | TRBV28 | few
ASSQGSGGSQF | TRBJ2-1 | TRBV4-3 | few
ASSGFGRVNTDTQY | TRBJ2-3 | TRBV5-6 | many
ASTAGGGYYNEQF | TRBJ2-1 | TRBV6-6 | few
ASSLDAGTNYETQY | TRBJ2-5 | TRBV11-2 | few
ASSGTGGNGYT | TRBJ1-2 | TRBV7-9 | many
ASSPRGGRTEAF | TRBJ1-1 | TRBV6-2/TRBV6-3 | NA
ASSEASGLNTEAI | TRBJ1-1 | TRBV6-1 | NA
SARSSGGARSYEQY | TRBJ2-7 | TRBV20-1 | many
ASSQDYRVSTEAL | TRBJ1-1 | TRBV4-3 | NA
ASSQPLATEAF | TRBJ1-1 | TRBV4-1 | NA
AISTGNNSPLH | TRBJ1-6 | TRBV10-3 | few
ASSLRTDGGYT | TRBJ1-2 | TRBV4-3 | NA
ASSHESSAYEQY | TRBJ2-7 | TRBV4-2 | few
ASSDRGPSSYEQY | TRBJ2-7 | TRBV2 | few
ASSPNLVGTSDYEQY | TRBJ2-7 | TRBV7-9 | NA
ASSYRGANEQY | TRBJ2-7 | TRBV27 | NA
ASRKSGGLQPQH | TRBJ1-5 | TRBV2 | many
SAPNDRTHSYEQY | TRBJ2-7 | TRBV20-1 | NA
ASSLTGGGEQY | TRBJ2-7 | TRBV14 | NA
ASSQDRMYEQY | TRBJ2-7 | TRBV4-2 | NA
ASSYSRADTQY | TRBJ2-3 | TRBV6-5 | many
ASSMRQMNTGELF | TRBJ2-2 | TRBV19 | few
SAQSYGATNEKLF | TRBJ1-4 | TRBV29-1 | NA
ASSFLGTDYEQY | TRBJ2-7 | TRBV27 | NA
ASTRTYEQF | TRBJ2-1 | TRBV2 | many
ASSLAQGKGQPQH | TRBJ1-5 | TRBV11-2 | few
ASSLTAGDTEAF | TRBJ1-1 | TRBV28 | NA
ASSQDDRPYNEQF | TRBJ2-1 | TRBV4-3 | NA
ASSIYRSRMEQY | TRBJ2-7 | TRBV12-3/TRBV12-4 | few
ASSQDTVQAQY | TRBJ2-3 | TRBV4-1 | NA
ASSLSWTSGGLEKTQY | TRBJ2-5 | TRBV7-6 | many